This T cell receptor (beta chain) was observed in a study of cytomegalovirus exposure and HLA in healthy donors. Study in general: Of all 400 or so donors who were genotyped, 81% belonged to the Caucasian-associated ancestry cluster.

The study's findings and limits: Earlier findings revealed that most TCR beta V segments proved productive either about 87% or about 30% of the time. Per a later analysis, roughly 17,000 TCR beta sequences showed association with HLA alleles at 0.05 false discovery rate. Researchers counted roughly 150 TCR beta chains as cytomegalovirus-associated.

This PCR relied on a set of 60 Vbeta primers and 13 Jbeta primers. Profiling relied on immunoSEQ multiplex PCR, and the TCRdb table lists in-frame clones only, not all of them. This table holds roughly 190,000 clones, about 62% found once. Note on this clone: The antigen remains undetermined.

The CDR3 runs to 16 residues. The J segment lost 5 bases and the V segment lost 4 bases, leaving 14 bases of the junction unmatched. Germline V gene data show CDR1 as SGHRS and CDR2 as YFSETQ. Sequenced material: PBMCs. The rearrangement joins TRBV5-1 to TRBJ1-1, with 7 bases that match TRBD1. The receptor was derived from a man aged 35-49 years in good health and CMV-seronegative. The CDR3 reads CASSPLRQGVGTEAFF. The DNA of the CDR3 is TGCGCCAGCAGCCCCCTCCGTCAGGGGGTCGGGACTGAAGCTTTCTTT.